This entry concerns a single T cell receptor beta chain. This sample was taken from a study of OX40 agonist ivuxolimab in advanced cancers. Some clones are missing from TCRdb's copy, which holds only in-frame ones; the method was immunoSEQ multiplex PCR. This sample yields around 30,000 clones, of which 90% are seen a single time; 20% to 25% belongs to the top ten. Looked up from germline, CDR1 is LNHDA and CDR2 is SQIVND (reference sequence). The CDR3 length is 14 residues. V shed 3 bases and J shed 1 base, with 10 bases lying between them. Sequenced here: CD4+ or CD8+ T cells sorted from blood, sampled in a trial of the OX40 agonist ivuxolimab. This TCR was recovered from an adult with an advanced solid tumor such as melanoma, head and neck, liver or kidney cancer. The genes are TRBV19 and TRBJ2-7, with a tentative D call TRBD2 (6 bases). Written as DNA, the CDR3 is TGTGCCAGTAGTATTAGCGGTTCGTCCTACGAGCAGTACTTC. Amino acids: CASSISGSSYEQYF.